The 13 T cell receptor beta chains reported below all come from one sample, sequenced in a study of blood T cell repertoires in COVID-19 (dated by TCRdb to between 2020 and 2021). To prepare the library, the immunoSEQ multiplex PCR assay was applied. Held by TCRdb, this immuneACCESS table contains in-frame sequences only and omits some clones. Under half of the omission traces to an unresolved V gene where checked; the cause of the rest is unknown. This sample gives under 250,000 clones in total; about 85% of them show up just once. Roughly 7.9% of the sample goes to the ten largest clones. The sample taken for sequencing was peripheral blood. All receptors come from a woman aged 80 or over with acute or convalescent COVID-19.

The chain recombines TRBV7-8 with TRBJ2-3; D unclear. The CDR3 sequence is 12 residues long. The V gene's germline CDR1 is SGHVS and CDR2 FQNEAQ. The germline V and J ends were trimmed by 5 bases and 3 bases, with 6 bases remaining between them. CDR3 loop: CASSRQTDTQYF. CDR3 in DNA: TGTGCCAGCAGCCGGCAGACAGATACGCAGTATTTT.

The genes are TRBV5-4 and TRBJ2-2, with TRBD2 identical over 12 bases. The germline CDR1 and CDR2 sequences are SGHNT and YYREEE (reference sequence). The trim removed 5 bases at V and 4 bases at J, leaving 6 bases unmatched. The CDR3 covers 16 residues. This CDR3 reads CASSQGLAGITGELFF. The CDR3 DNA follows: TGTGCCAGCAGTCAAGGACTAGCGGGGATCACCGGGGAGCTGTTTTTT.

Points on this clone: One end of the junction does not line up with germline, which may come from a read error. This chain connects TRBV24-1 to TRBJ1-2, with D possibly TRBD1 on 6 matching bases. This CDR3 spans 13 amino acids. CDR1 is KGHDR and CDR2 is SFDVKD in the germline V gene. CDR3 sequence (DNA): TGTGCCACCAGTGATTCCCACAGGGAGGGCCGGGCCTTC. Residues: CATSDSHREGRAF.

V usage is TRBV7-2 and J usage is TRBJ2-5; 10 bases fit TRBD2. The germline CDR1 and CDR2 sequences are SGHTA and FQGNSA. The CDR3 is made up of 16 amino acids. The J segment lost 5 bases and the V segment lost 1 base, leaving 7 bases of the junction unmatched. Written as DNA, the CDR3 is TGTGCCAGCAGCTTAGAGGCTAGCGGGGGAGCGGAGACCCAGTACTTC. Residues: CASSLEASGGAETQYF.

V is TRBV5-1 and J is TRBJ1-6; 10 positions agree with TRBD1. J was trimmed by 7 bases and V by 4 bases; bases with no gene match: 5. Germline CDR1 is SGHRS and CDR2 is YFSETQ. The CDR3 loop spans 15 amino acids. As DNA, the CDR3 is TGCGCCAGCAGCCCGGGACAGGGGTTCAATTCACCCCTCCACTTT. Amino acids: CASSPGQGFNSPLHF.

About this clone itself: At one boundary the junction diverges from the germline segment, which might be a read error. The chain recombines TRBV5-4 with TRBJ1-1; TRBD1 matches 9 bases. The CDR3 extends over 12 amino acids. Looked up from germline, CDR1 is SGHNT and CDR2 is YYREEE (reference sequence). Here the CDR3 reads CASSLGDRVFLF. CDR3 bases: TGTGCCAGCAGCTTGGGGGACAGGGTTTTCCTCTTT.

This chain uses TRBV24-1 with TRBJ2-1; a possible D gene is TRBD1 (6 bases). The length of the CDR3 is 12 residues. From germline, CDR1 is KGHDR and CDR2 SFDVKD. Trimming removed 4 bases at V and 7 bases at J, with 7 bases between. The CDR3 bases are TGTGCCACCAGTGAGCAGGGGAATGAGCAGTTCTTC. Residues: CATSEQGNEQFF.

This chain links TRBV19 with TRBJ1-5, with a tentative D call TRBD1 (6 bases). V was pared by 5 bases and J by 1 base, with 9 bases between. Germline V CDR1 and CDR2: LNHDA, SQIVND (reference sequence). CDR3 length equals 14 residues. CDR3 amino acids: CASSEQGSNQPQHF. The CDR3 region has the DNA TGTGCCAGTAGTGAACAGGGAAGCAATCAGCCCCAGCATTTT.

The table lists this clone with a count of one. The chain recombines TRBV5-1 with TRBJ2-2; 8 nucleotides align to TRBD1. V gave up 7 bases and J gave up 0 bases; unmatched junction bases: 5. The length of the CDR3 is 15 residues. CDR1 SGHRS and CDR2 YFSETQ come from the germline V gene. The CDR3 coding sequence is TGCGCCAGCGGAAGGGACAGGCCGAACACCGGGGAGCTGTTTTTT. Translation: CASGRDRPNTGELFF.

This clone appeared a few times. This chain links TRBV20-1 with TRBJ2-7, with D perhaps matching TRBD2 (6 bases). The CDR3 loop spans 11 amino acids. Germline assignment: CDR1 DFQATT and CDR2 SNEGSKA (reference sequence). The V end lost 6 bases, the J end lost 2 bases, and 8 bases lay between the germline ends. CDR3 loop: CSARTTYEQYF. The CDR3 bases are TGCAGTGCCAGGACTACCTACGAGCAGTACTTC.

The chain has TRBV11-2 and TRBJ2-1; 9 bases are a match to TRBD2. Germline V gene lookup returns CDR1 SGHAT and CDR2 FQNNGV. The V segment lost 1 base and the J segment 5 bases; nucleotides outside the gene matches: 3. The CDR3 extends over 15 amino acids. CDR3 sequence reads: CASSLGVAGDNEQFF. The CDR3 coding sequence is TGTGCCAGCAGCTTAGGGGTAGCGGGAGACAATGAGCAGTTCTTC.

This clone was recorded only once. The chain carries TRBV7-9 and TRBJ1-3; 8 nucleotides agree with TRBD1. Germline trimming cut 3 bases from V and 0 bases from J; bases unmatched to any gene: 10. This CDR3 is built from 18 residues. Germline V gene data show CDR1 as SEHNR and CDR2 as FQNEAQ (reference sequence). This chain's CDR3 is CASSFGTGTLSSGNTIYF. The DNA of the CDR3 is TGTGCCAGCAGCTTCGGGACAGGAACCTTGTCCTCTGGAAACACCATATATTTT.

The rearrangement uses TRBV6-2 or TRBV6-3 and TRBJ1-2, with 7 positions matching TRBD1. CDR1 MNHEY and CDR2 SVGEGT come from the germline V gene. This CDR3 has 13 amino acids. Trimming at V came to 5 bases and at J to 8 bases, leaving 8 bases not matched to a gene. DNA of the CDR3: TGTGCCAGCAGTAAACGGACAGGCGGAGGCTACACCTTC. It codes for CASSKRTGGGYTF.